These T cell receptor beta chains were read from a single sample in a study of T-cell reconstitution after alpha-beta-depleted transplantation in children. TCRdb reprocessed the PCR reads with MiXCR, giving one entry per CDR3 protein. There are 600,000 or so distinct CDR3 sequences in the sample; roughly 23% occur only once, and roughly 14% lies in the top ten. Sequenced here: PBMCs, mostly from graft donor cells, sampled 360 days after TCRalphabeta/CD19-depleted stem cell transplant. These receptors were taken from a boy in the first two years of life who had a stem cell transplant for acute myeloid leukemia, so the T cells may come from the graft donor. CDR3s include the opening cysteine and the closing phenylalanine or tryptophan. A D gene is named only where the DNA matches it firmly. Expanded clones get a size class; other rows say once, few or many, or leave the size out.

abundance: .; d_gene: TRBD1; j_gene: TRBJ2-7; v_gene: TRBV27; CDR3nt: TGTGCCAGCAGCCGTACAGGGGGCCCTAGCTCCTACGAGCAGTACTTC; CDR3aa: CASSRTGGPSSYEQYF
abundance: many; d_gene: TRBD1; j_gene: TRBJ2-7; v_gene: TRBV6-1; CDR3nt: TGTGCCAGCACGGACAGGGGATATCGCTACGAGCAGTACTTC; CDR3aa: CASTDRGYRYEQYF
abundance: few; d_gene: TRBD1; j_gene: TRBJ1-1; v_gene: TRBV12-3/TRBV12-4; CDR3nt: TGTGCCAGTGAAGAGGGCAGGGGGACACGGAACACTGAAGCTTTCTTT; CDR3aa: CASEEGRGTRNTEAFF
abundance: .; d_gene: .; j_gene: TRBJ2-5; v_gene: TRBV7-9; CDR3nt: TGTGCCAGCAGCTTAGCGACTTTGGAGGAGACCCAGTACTTC; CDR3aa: CASSLATLEETQYF
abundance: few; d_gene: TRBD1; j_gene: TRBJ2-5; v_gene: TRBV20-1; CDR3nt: TGCAGTGCTAGAAGGGGGACAGGGCAGGGGGAGACCCAGTACTTC; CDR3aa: CSARRGTGQGETQYF
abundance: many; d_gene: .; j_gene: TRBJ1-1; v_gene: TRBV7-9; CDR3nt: TGTGCCAGCAGCTTAGACGACGACACTGAAGCTTTCTTT; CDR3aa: CASSLDDDTEAFF
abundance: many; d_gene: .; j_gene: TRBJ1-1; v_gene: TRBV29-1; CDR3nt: TGCAGCGTTTGGGAGAACAGAGAGGCTGAAGCTTTCTTT; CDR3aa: CSVWENREAEAFF
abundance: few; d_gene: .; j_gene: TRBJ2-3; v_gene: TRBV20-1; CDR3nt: TGCAGTGCTAGTCAGAGGGGAAGGACAGATACGCAGTATTTT; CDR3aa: CSASQRGRTDTQYF
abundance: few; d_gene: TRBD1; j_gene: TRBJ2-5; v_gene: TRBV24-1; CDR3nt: TGTGCCACCAAGGGACAGGGGTTAGAGACCCAGTACTTC; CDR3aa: CATKGQGLETQYF
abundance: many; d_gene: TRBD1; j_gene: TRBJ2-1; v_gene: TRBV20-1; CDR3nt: TGCAGTGCTAGATGGGGGACAGGGGTGTACAATGAGCAGTTCTTC; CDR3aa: CSARWGTGVYNEQFF
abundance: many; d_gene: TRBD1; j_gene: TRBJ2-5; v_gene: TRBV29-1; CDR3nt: TGCAGCGTGGACCTAGGACAGGGGGCTCAGGAGACCCAGTACTTC; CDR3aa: CSVDLGQGAQETQYF
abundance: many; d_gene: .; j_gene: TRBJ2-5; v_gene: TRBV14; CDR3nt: TGTGCCAGCAGCAAAGTTGGAGAGACCCAGTACTTC; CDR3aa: CASSKVGETQYF
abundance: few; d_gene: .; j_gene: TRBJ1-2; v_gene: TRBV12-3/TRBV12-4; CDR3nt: TGTGCCAGCAGTTTGGTGGGGGAGGCTGGTTCCTATGGCTACACCTTC; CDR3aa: CASSLVGEAGSYGYTF
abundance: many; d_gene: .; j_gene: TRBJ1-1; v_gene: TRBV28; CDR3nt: TGTGCCAGCAGGACCAACCGGGATCCCCCTGAAGCTTTCTTT; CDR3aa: CASRTNRDPPEAFF
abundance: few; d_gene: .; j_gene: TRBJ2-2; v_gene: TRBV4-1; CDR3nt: TGCGCCAGCAGCCAAGTGGGCCACCCTGGGCCCGGGGAGCTGTTTTTT; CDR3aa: CASSQVGHPGPGELFF
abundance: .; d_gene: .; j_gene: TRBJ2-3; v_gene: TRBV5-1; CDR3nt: TGCGCCAGCAGCTTGGATGTGCGTTCAGATACGCAGTATTTT; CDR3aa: CASSLDVRSDTQYF
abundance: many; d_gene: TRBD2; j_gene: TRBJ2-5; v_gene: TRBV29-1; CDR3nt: TGCAGCGTTTCTAGCGGGGGCGGAGAGACCCAGTACTTC; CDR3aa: CSVSSGGGETQYF
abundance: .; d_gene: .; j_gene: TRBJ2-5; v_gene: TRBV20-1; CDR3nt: TGCAGTGCTAGTTCCGTTAAGGAGACCCAGTACTTC; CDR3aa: CSASSVKETQYF
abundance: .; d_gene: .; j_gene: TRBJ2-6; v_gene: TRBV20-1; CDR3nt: TGCAGTGCTAGGGACTCTGGGGCCAACGTCCTGACTTTC; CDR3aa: CSARDSGANVLTF
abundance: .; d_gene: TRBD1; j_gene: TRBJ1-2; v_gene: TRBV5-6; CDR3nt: TGTGCCAGCAGCTTGGTCGGGACAGGGCACGGCTACACCTTC; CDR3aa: CASSLVGTGHGYTF
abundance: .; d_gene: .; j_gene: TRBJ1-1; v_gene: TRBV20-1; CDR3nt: TGCAGTGCTACCCTAAGGGGGGAACGAGCTTTCTTT; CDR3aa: CSATLRGERAFF
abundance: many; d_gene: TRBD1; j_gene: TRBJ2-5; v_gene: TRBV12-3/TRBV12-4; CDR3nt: TGTGCCAGCAGTTCCCCACAGGGGGCTGGGGAGACCCAGTACTTC; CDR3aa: CASSSPQGAGETQYF
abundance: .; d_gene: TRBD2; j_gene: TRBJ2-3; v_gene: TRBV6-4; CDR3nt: TGTGCCAGCAGTGACTCTCGGGGCGGGGGGGACACAGATACGCAGTATTTT; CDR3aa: CASSDSRGGGDTDTQYF
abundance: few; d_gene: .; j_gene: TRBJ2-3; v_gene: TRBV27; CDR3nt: TGTGCCAGCAGTTGGAGGGGGCGCGCAGATACGCAGTATTTT; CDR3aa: CASSWRGRADTQYF
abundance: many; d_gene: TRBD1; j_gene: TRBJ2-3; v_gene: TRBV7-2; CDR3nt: TGTGCCAGCAGCTTTCGGACAGGGCGAACAGATACGCAGTATTTT; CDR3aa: CASSFRTGRTDTQYF
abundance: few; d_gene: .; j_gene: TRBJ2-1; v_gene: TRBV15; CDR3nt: TGTGCCACCAGCAGACCCCGGGTGGATGAGCAGTTCTTC; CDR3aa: CATSRPRVDEQFF
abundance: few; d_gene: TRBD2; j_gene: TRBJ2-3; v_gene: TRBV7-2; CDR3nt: TGTGCCAGCAGCCCGGGACTAGCGCTGGATACGCAGTATTTT; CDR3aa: CASSPGLALDTQYF
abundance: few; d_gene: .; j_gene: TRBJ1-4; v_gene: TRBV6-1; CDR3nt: TGTGCCAGCAGCGATAGTGAGGGGAATGAAAAACTGTTTTTT; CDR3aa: CASSDSEGNEKLFF
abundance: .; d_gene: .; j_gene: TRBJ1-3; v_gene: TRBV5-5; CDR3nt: TGTGCCAGCAGCTGCACAGGGATCGGAAACACCATATATTTT; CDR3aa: CASSCTGIGNTIYF